One and the same sample provided the 32 T cell receptor beta chains below, sequenced in a study of PD-1 blockade in classical Hodgkin lymphoma. Sequencing used immunoSEQ multiplex PCR; TCRdb keeps in-frame clones, though not all of them. The data show about 27,000 clones, 60% to 85% seen once. Relapse after autologous stem cell transplantation occurred in every patient, and brentuximab vedotin exposure varied. CD4+ T cells were purified from thawed PBMCs by negative selection. The sequencing here drew on CD4+ T cells from blood, taken at baseline. These receptors were collected from a human donor with classical Hodgkin lymphoma.

The chain carries TRBV29-1 and TRBJ1-2, with 8 bases lining up with TRBD1. The CDR3 consists of 12 residues. Looked up from germline, CDR1 is SQVTM and CDR2 is ANQGSEA. J was trimmed by 6 bases and V by 6 bases; bases with no gene match: 6. The CDR3 DNA is TGCAGCGTAGAGGACAGGGTCGATGGCTACACCTTC. Translated, it gives CSVEDRVDGYTF.

The chain links TRBV7-5 to TRBJ1-5. TRBV7-5 corresponds to a pseudogene. The CDR3 is made up of 15 amino acids. Written as DNA, the CDR3 is TGTGTCAGAAGTAGGCGGCGGGGCCGCAATCAGCCCCAGCATTTT. The encoded protein is CVRSRRRGRNQPQHF.

V and J are TRBV5-1 and TRBJ2-7; D unresolved. Germline V gives CDR1 SGHRS, CDR2 YFSETQ. The CDR3 loop spans 11 amino acids. With 0 bases removed from V and 5 bases from J, the gap between germline ends came to 3 bases. The CDR3 DNA follows: TGCGCCAGCAGCTTGGAGAACGAGCAGTACTTC. Amino acids: CASSLENEQYF.

The chain carries TRBV19 and TRBJ2-7, with TRBD2 as a possible D gene (6 bases). The CDR3 sequence is 14 residues long. Looked up from germline, CDR1 is LNHDA and CDR2 is SQIVND (reference sequence). Trimming stripped 1 base from V and 2 bases from J, with 9 bases between. As DNA, the CDR3 is TGTGCCAGTAGTATAGGGAGGGGACCCTACGAGCAGTACTTC. As protein: CASSIGRGPYEQYF. Combining the CDR3 with reference TRBV19 and TRBJ2-7 gives the whole variable domain DGGITQSPKYLFRKEGQNVTLSCEQNLNHDAMYWYRQDPGQGLRLIYYSQIVNDFQKGDIAEGYSVSREKKESFPLTVTSAQKNPTAFYLCASSIGRGPYEQYFGPGTRLTVT.

This sequence joins TRBV30 and TRBJ2-5; the D gene could be TRBD1 or TRBD2 (6 bases each). The germline CDR1 and CDR2 sequences are GTSNPN and SVGIG (reference sequence). V was shortened by 3 bases and J by 4 bases, with 12 bases between the two germline ends. The CDR3 runs to 13 residues. This CDR3 reads CAWSLGGRETQYF. CDR3 DNA: TGTGCCTGGAGCCTGGGGGGCCGAGAGACCCAGTACTTC.

The chain employs TRBV28 and TRBJ1-5; no reliable D call. V lost 3 bases, J lost 7 bases, and 7 bases lay in between. Germline assignment: CDR1 MDHEN and CDR2 SYDVKM. The CDR3 sequence is 12 residues long. The CDR3 coding sequence is TGTGCCAGCAGTTTCTACGGACAGCCCCAGCATTTT. Translating gives CASSFYGQPQHF.

The gene calls are TRBV23-1 and TRBJ2-7; D is unresolved. TRBV23-1 is labeled an ORF, and its function is uncertain. Trimming took off 0 bases at V and 0 bases at J, with 18 bases between the two ends. This CDR3 region has 18 residues. The CDR3 here is CASSQSIFRFHRSYEQYF. The CDR3 nucleotides read TGCGCCAGCAGTCAATCCATTTTCCGGTTCCATCGCTCCTACGAGCAGTACTTC.

The J gene is TRBJ2-2, the V gene TRBV7-2; TRBD2 matches at 9 bases. After removal of 5 bases from V and 4 bases from J, the junction contained 8 bases not matched to a gene. The germline V gene has CDR1 SGHTA and CDR2 FQGNSA. The CDR3 is 16 residues long. CDR3 nucleotide sequence: TGTGCCAGCAGCCGATTAGCGGGGGCCCCCACCGGGGAGCTGTTTTTT. Translation gives CASSRLAGAPTGELFF.

This clone showed up just once. V usage is TRBV7-2 and J usage is TRBJ1-5, with a weak D call TRBD1 (6 bases). Trimming left V 5 bases short and J 2 bases short, with 13 bases between. CDR1 and CDR2 from the germline V gene are SGHTA and FQGNSA. CDR3 size: 15 residues. CDR3 DNA: TGTGCCAGCAGCGTCCGGGGGGGGCGCAATCAGCCCCAGCATTTT. It yields the protein CASSVRGGRNQPQHF. Full variable domain (rest looked up from reference TRBV7-2 and TRBJ1-5): GAGVSQSPSNKVTEKGKDVELRCDPISGHTALYWYRQSLGQGLEFLIYFQGNSAPDKSGLPSDRFSAERTGGSVSTLTIQRTQQEDSAVYLCASSVRGGRNQPQHFGDGTRLSIL.

The V gene is TRBV18, the J gene TRBJ2-1; D perhaps matches TRBD2 (5 bases). CDR1 and CDR2 from the germline V gene are KGHSH and LQKENI. V was pared by 0 bases and J by 1 base, with 7 bases between. The CDR3 is 15 amino acids. DNA of the CDR3: TGTGCCAGCTCACCACCCGGGGTATCCTACAATGAGCAGTTCTTC. Encoded protein: CASSPPGVSYNEQFF. The whole variable domain, remainder taken from reference TRBV18 and TRBJ2-1, is NAGVMQNPRHLVRRRGQEARLRCSPMKGHSHVYWYRQLPEEGLKFMVYLQKENIIDESGMPKERFSAEFPKEGPSILRIQQVVRGDSAAYFCASSPPGVSYNEQFFGPGTRLTVL.

The rearrangement links TRBV6-5 to TRBJ2-7; tentatively, D is TRBD1 (6 bases). The germline V and J ends were trimmed by 7 bases and 2 bases, with 15 bases remaining between them. The CDR3 is 14 amino acids. Germline V CDR1 and CDR2: MNHEY, SVGAGI. The CDR3 DNA reads TGTGCCAGCAACCACCAGGGGCGACCCTACGAGCAGTACTTC. Protein product: CASNHQGRPYEQYF.

This chain connects TRBV7-9 to TRBJ2-3; D ambiguous. Trimming removed 5 bases from V and 0 bases from J, with 3 bases in between. CDR3 length equals 12 residues. Germline lookup yields CDR1 SEHNR and CDR2 FQNEAQ (reference sequence). This CDR3 reads CASSTSTDTQYF. CDR3 sequence (DNA): TGTGCCAGCAGCACTAGCACAGATACGCAGTATTTT.

The chain combines TRBV27 with TRBJ1-2; a possible D gene is TRBD1 (5 bases). Germline values: CDR1 MNHEY, CDR2 SMNVEV (reference sequence). The CDR3 is made up of 15 amino acids. The V end lost 5 bases, the J end lost 7 bases, and 20 bases lay between the germline ends. CDR3 DNA: TGTGCCAGCAGTGCCCCGGGGCGTCGCCGGAGTGGCTACACCTTC. Its translation is CASSAPGRRRSGYTF.

The rearrangement links TRBV23-1 to TRBJ1-1; no clear D gene. TRBV23-1 is reported as an ORF; its role is uncertain. V was pared by 6 bases and J by 8 bases, with 22 bases between. This CDR3 spans 15 amino acids. The CDR3, as DNA: TGCGCCAGCAGCCCCCCGGCCAGAAAGGGTTTGGAAGCTTTCTTT. Residues: CASSPPARKGLEAFF.

V and J are TRBV15 and TRBJ1-3; D gene ambiguous. With 0 bases removed from V and 4 bases from J, the gap between germline ends came to 10 bases. Germline lookup yields CDR1 LNHNV and CDR2 YYDKDF (reference sequence). The length of the CDR3 is 15 residues. CDR3 sequence: CATSRDYGPGNTIYF. CDR3 DNA sequence: TGTGCCACCAGCAGAGATTATGGACCAGGAAACACCATATATTTT.

This clone was seen a single time. CDR3 nucleotides: TGCAGCGTGGCGACTAGCTATTCTAAATCTAGCACAGATACGCAGTATTTT. It translates to CSVATSYSKSSTDTQYF. The V and J genes are TRBV29-1 and TRBJ2-3; TRBD2 agrees at 7 bases. Trimming at V came to 6 bases and at J to 0 bases, leaving 15 bases not matched to a gene. From germline, CDR1 is SQVTM and CDR2 ANQGSEA. The CDR3 is 17 residues long.

The gene calls are TRBV4-3 and TRBJ2-5; D may match TRBD1 or TRBD2 (5 bases each). This CDR3 region has 18 residues. The V end lost 0 bases, the J end lost 5 bases, and 22 bases lay between the germline ends. Germline V lookup: CDR1 LGHNA, CDR2 YSLEER. CDR3 loop: CASSQDFGGGRGDETQYF. CDR3 sequence (DNA): TGCGCCAGCAGCCAAGATTTTGGTGGGGGTCGGGGAGATGAGACCCAGTACTTC.

V usage is TRBV10-3 and J usage is TRBJ1-2; D remains ambiguous. CDR3 length equals 13 residues. Trimming pared 3 bases from V and 6 bases from J, leaving 11 bases between. CDR1 and CDR2 from the germline V gene are ENHRY and SYGVKD. CDR3 sequence reads: CAISDFGQDGYTF. The CDR3 coding sequence is TGTGCCATCAGTGACTTCGGGCAAGATGGCTACACCTTC.

The chain recombines TRBV5-1 with TRBJ1-2; D not resolved. Germline V gives CDR1 SGHRS, CDR2 YFSETQ. The CDR3 extends over 16 amino acids. The V and J ends lost 0 bases and 4 bases respectively, with 16 bases between them. CDR3 protein: CASSLDSRPTVYGYTF. CDR3 DNA sequence: TGCGCCAGCAGCTTGGACAGTCGGCCAACCGTCTATGGCTACACCTTC.

This chain uses TRBV19 with TRBJ1-1; the D is unclear. CDR1 and CDR2 (germline): LNHDA, SQIVND (reference sequence). The V end lost 4 bases, the J end lost 0 bases, and 6 bases lay between the germline ends. The CDR3 runs 13 residues. The CDR3 sequence is CASSNTLNTEAFF. In DNA form, the CDR3 reads TGTGCCAGTAGTAACACTTTGAACACTGAAGCTTTCTTT.

The gene calls are TRBV7-6 and TRBJ1-2, with a possible D match to TRBD1 (6 bases). The CDR3 has 17 amino acids. CDR1 is SGHVS, CDR2 FNYEAQ, per germline. Between the trimmed V and J ends, which lost 0 bases and 0 bases, there was a span of 14 bases. The CDR3 DNA follows: TGTGCCAGCAGCTTAGCCCAGACAGGCGCCTCTAACTATGGCTACACCTTC. Translating it yields CASSLAQTGASNYGYTF.

This clone was observed a handful of times. V usage is TRBV6-5 and J usage is TRBJ2-7; 11 nucleotides line up with TRBD2. The CDR3 length is 15 residues. In germline, CDR1 is MNHEY, CDR2 SVGAGI. With 6 bases clipped from V and 3 bases from J, the junction kept 7 bases outside the gene matches. The CDR3 reads CASRQPGLAVYEQYF. CDR3 coding DNA: TGTGCCAGCAGGCAGCCGGGACTAGCGGTCTACGAGCAGTACTTC.

The chain employs TRBV7-2 and TRBJ1-6; tentatively, D is TRBD1 (6 bases). The CDR3 has 15 amino acids. V was shortened by 2 bases and J by 2 bases, with 7 bases between the two germline ends. The germline CDR1 and CDR2 sequences are SGHTA and FQGNSA. In DNA, the CDR3 is TGTGCCAGCAGCTTACGACAGGCCTATAATTCACCCCTCCACTTT. Its protein is CASSLRQAYNSPLHF.

This clone was recorded once. Here the CDR3 DNA reads TGTGCCAGTAGCAGGACAGGAGAGTTCACCTACTATGGCTACACCTTC. Residues: CASSRTGEFTYYGYTF. The rearrangement uses TRBV19 and TRBJ1-2; 7 nucleotides align to TRBD1. This CDR3 has 16 amino acids. The germline CDR1 and CDR2 sequences are LNHDA and SQIVND (reference sequence). V shed 6 bases and J 3 bases; nucleotides not matched to a gene: 13.

The rearrangement joins TRBV27 to TRBJ2-3; 9 nucleotides align to TRBD2. Germline loops: CDR1 MNHEY, CDR2 SMNVEV (reference sequence). CDR3 size: 15 residues. Trimming removed 8 bases from V and 2 bases from J; junction bases left unmatched: 8. CDR3 residues: CASHAGGRATDTQYF. Here the CDR3 DNA reads TGTGCCAGCCACGCGGGGGGGCGAGCCACAGATACGCAGTATTTT.

This rearrangement joins TRBV7-9 to TRBJ1-1; D gene ambiguous. Germline V CDR1 and CDR2: SEHNR, FQNEAQ (reference sequence). V shed 5 bases and J shed 1 base, with 11 bases lying between them. This CDR3 has 14 residues. CDR3 amino acids: CASSPGRSNTEAFF. CDR3 DNA: TGTGCCAGCAGCCCCGGCAGGTCGAACACTGAAGCTTTCTTT.

The chain uses TRBV6-1 and TRBJ1-6; D unresolved. In germline, CDR1 is MNHNS, CDR2 SASEGT. This CDR3 has 15 residues. The germline V and J ends were trimmed by 4 bases and 7 bases, with 14 bases remaining between them. The CDR3 loop reads CASSGDIGINSPLHF. As DNA, the CDR3 is TGTGCCAGCAGTGGTGACATTGGGATAAATTCACCCCTCCACTTT.

The rearrangement links TRBV5-1 to TRBJ2-5, with 7 bases aligning to TRBD1. The CDR3 has 16 amino acids. V trimming: 4 bases; J trimming: 5 bases; junction bases outside the gene matches: 14. Germline V gene data show CDR1 as SGHRS and CDR2 as YFSETQ. As DNA, the CDR3 is TGCGCCAGCAGCACGAGACGGGACAGCCCATCGGAGACCCAGTACTTC. Protein product: CASSTRRDSPSETQYF.

V usage is TRBV30 and J usage is TRBJ2-5; 7 bases are shared with TRBD2. V lost 4 bases, J lost 4 bases, and 15 bases stayed unmatched. Germline loops: CDR1 GTSNPN, CDR2 SVGIG (reference sequence). The CDR3 sequence is 16 residues long. The CDR3 DNA follows: TGTGCCTGGACCCAGGGTTTAGGCGGGGGATCAGAGACCCAGTACTTC. Its translation is CAWTQGLGGGSETQYF.

This chain joins TRBV6-6 and TRBJ1-3; 8 bases are a match to TRBD1. Germline assignment: CDR1 MNHNY and CDR2 SVGAGI (reference sequence). CDR3 length equals 14 residues. Unmatched junction bases numbered 1, after V lost 2 bases and J lost 4 bases. The DNA of the CDR3 is TGTGCCAGCAGTTACGGACAGGGCGGAAACACCATATATTTT. It encodes CASSYGQGGNTIYF.

The chain combines TRBV28 with TRBJ2-2; TRBD1 or TRBD2 may be the D gene (5 bases each). The V gene lost 8 bases and the J gene lost 1 base, with 11 bases spanning the gap. This CDR3 region has 14 residues. CDR1 and CDR2 from the germline V gene are MDHEN and SYDVKM. In nucleotides, the CDR3 is TGTGCCAGCTTTCAGGGAGAGAACACCGGGGAGCTGTTTTTT. Translated, it gives CASFQGENTGELFF. Full variable domain (missing parts from reference TRBV28 and TRBJ2-2): DVKVTQSSRYLVKRTGEKVFLECVQDMDHENMFWYRQDPGLGLRLIYFSYDVKMKEKGDIPEGYSVSREKKERFSLILESASTNQTSMYLCASFQGENTGELFFGEGSRLTVL.

This sequence joins TRBV2 and TRBJ1-4; the D gene is possibly TRBD1 (6 bases). Per germline, CDR1 SNHLY and CDR2 FYNNEI. Trimming pared 7 bases from V and 4 bases from J, leaving 13 bases between. The CDR3 contains 14 residues. CDR3 in amino acids: CASIRQAINEKLFF. In DNA form, the CDR3 reads TGTGCCAGCATAAGACAGGCGATTAATGAAAAACTGTTTTTT.